The entry below gives a single TCR beta chain sequence along with its context. Profiled with immunoSEQ multiplex PCR; TCRdb holds only in-frame clones, not every one. Here the sample spans approximately 300,000 clones, around 86% being singletons. The entry originates in a study of blood T cell repertoires in COVID-19. CDR1 and CDR2 from the germline V gene are MGHDK and SYGVNS. V was pared by 4 bases and J by 0 bases, with 15 bases between. The CDR3 is made up of 17 amino acids. This receptor was obtained from a woman aged 18-29 years who had recovered from COVID-19. The sample consisted of PBMCs or T cells enriched from blood (not recorded which). This rearrangement joins TRBV25-1 to TRBJ1-4, with D uncertain. CDR3 sequence (DNA): TGTGCCAGCAGTGTCTCTTGGACTATCACAACTAATGAAAAACTGTTTTTT. Protein product: CASSVSWTITTNEKLFF. Full variable domain (missing parts from reference TRBV25-1 and TRBJ1-4): EADIYQTPRYLVIGTGKKITLECSQTMGHDKMYWYQQDPGMELHLIHYSYGVNSTEKGDLSSESTVSRIRTEHFPLTLESARPSHTSQYLCASSVSWTITTNEKLFFGSGTQLSVL.